The text below deals with one T cell receptor (beta chain). Methods used by the authors: By means of reference gene primer amplification, nucleated cell counts were estimated. Libraries were prepared by immunoSEQ multiplex PCR; TCRdb keeps only in-frame clonotypes and omits some of them. V and J calls and clone size are those listed in that table; D and trimming were worked out from the DNA. This table holds a few hundred thousand clones, roughly 88% found once. V lost 6 bases to trimming and J lost 5 bases; unmatched junction nucleotides: 6. The germline V gene encodes CDR1 SNHLY and CDR2 FYNNEI. The CDR3 has 13 amino acids. This sample is part of a study of blood T cell repertoires in COVID-19. For the study at large: Material from acute and convalescent COVID-19 was sourced from the United States, Italy and Spain. T cells, B-cell-depleted T cells, or PBMCs supplied cDNA or gDNA.

The chain is built from TRBV2 and TRBJ2-5; TRBD2 matches at 7 bases. This clonotype originated in a woman in her forties or fifties with acute or convalescent COVID-19. Sequencing input: peripheral blood. In DNA form, the CDR3 reads TGTGCCAGCAGGCGGGGGAATCTGGAGACCCAGTACTTC. Translation: CASRRGNLETQYF. Looking up the rest from reference TRBV2 and TRBJ2-5 gives the full variable domain: EPEVTQTPSHQVTQMGQEVILRCVPISNHLYFYWYRQILGQKVEFLVSFYNNEISEKSEIFDDQFSVERPDGSNFTLKIRSTKLEDSAMYFCASRRGNLETQYFGPGTRLLVL.